This T cell receptor (beta chain) was observed in a study of T cell changes during pregnancy in multiple sclerosis. Germline CDR1 reads LNHNV; CDR2 reads YYDKDF (reference sequence). The CDR3 runs to 13 residues. V was clipped by 0 bases and J by 7 bases, with 9 bases between them. Sequencing was performed with immunoSEQ multiplex PCR; in TCRdb, only in-frame clones are kept and a portion is missing. In the table there are some 59,000 clones, 90% of which are singletons. This specimen consisted of peripheral blood, obtained in the third trimester of pregnancy. This chain joins TRBV15 and TRBJ1-2; D call uncertain. The source is a female donor in good health, enrolled as a control in a pregnancy study. CDR3 loop: CATSRDSGFGYTF. The CDR3, as DNA: TGTGCCACCAGCAGAGATTCCGGGTTTGGCTACACCTTC.